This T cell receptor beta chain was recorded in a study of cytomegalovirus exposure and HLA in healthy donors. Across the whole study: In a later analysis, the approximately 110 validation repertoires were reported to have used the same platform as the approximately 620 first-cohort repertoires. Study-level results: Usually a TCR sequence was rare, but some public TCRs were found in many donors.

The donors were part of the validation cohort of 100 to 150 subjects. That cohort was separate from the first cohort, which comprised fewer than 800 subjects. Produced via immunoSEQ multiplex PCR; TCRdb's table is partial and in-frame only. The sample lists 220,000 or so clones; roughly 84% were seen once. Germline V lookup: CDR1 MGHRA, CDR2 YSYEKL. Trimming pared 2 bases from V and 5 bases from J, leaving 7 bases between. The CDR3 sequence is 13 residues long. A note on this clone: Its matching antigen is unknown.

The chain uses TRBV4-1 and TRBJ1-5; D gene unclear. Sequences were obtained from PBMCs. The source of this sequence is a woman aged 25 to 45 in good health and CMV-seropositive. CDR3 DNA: TGCGCCAGCAGCCAACCGGCGGATCAGCCCCAGCATTTT. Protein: CASSQPADQPQHF.